The source of this T cell receptor beta chain is a study of monozygotic twins with inflammatory bowel disease. Overall study results and limits: The data did not back a single strong IBD-associated clonotype or signal.

The CDR3 extends over 16 amino acids. On this clonotype: Its antigen is unidentified.

Following a re-call of the 5' RACE reads, TCRdb has one entry per CDR3 protein and lacks DNA. Its table lists some 450,000 distinct CDR3 sequences. What was sequenced was blood. The clonotype comes from a human donor with ulcerative colitis or Crohn's disease, or a healthy co-twin of an affected twin (not recorded which). The chain links TRBV12-3 or TRBV12-4 to TRBJ2-1; absent DNA, TCRdb's TRBD2 call cannot be checked. The chain's CDR3 is CASSGGLARKGGEQFF.